One sample yielded the 25 T cell receptor beta chains listed below, sequenced in a study of cytomegalovirus exposure and HLA in healthy donors. The PCR used 60 Vbeta and 13 Jbeta primers. Measured with immunoSEQ multiplex PCR; TCRdb has only the in-frame clones, and not every one. Among about 160,000 clones listed, roughly 70% were seen once. The specimen sequenced was PBMCs. All receptors derive from a woman in her fifties or sixties in good health and CMV-seropositive.

The chain is built from TRBV5-1 and TRBJ1-2; the match to TRBD1 covers 8 bases. With V trimmed by 2 bases and J by 8 bases, 11 bases remained unmatched. The CDR3 is 15 amino acids. CDR1 SGHRS and CDR2 YFSETQ come from the germline V gene. The CDR3 bases are TGCGCCAGCAGCTTCCCGGGACAGGCCCCGGGGGGCTACACCTTC. Protein product: CASSFPGQAPGGYTF. Full variable domain (rest looked up from reference TRBV5-1 and TRBJ1-2): KAGVTQTPRYLIKTRGQQVTLSCSPISGHRSVSWYQQTPGQGLQFLFEYFSETQRNKGNFPGRFSGRQFSNSRSEMNVSTLELGDSALYLCASSFPGQAPGGYTFGSGTRLTVV.

The chain links TRBV5-1 to TRBJ1-6; possibly TRBD1 for D (6 bases). The CDR3 is 13 amino acids. Trimming took 4 bases from V and 13 from J, leaving 15 bases between them. Per the germline V gene, CDR1 is SGHRS and CDR2 is YFSETQ. The CDR3 spells CASSEGQTTPLHF. CDR3 coding DNA: TGCGCCAGCAGCGAAGGACAGACTACCCCCCTCCACTTT.

The chain is built from TRBV5-1 and TRBJ1-1, with 8 bases aligning to TRBD1. The CDR3 is 13 residues long. The germline V gene encodes CDR1 SGHRS and CDR2 YFSETQ. V shed 4 bases and J 4 bases; nucleotides not matched to a gene: 3. CDR3 loop: CASSQTGGTEAFF. In DNA, the CDR3 is TGCGCCAGCAGCCAAACAGGGGGCACTGAAGCTTTCTTT.

J is TRBJ2-6 and V is TRBV19; D is possibly TRBD2 (6 bases). V was pared by 6 bases and J by 2 bases, with 11 bases between. CDR3 size: 15 residues. Germline V CDR1 and CDR2: LNHDA, SQIVND (reference sequence). CDR3 nucleotide sequence: TGTGCCAGTAGGTCGGGGGATCCTGGGGCCAACGTCCTGACTTTC. This encodes CASRSGDPGANVLTF.

This clone showed up just a few times. The chain recombines TRBV7-9 with TRBJ1-4; the D gene is possibly TRBD1 (6 bases). CDR3 length: 13 residues. Trimming pared 1 base from V and 10 bases from J, leaving 10 bases between. CDR1 is SEHNR and CDR2 is FQNEAQ in the germline V gene (reference sequence). In nucleotides, the CDR3 is TGTGCCAGCAGCTTAGACCAACAGGGAAAACTGTTTTTT. Its protein product is CASSLDQQGKLFF.

The chain employs TRBV19 and TRBJ2-3, with D possibly TRBD2 on 7 matching bases. There are 15 residues in the CDR3. From germline, CDR1 is LNHDA and CDR2 SQIVND (reference sequence). V was shortened by 5 bases and J by 5 bases, with 17 bases between the two germline ends. The CDR3 here is CASSPLGGGLDTQYF. The CDR3 nucleotides are TGTGCCAGTAGTCCTTTGGGGGGGGGCTTAGATACGCAGTATTTT.

This rearrangement joins TRBV9 to TRBJ1-5; D uncertain. This CDR3 contains 14 residues. The germline V and J ends were trimmed by 4 bases and 4 bases, with 12 bases remaining between them. Germline V gene data show CDR1 as SGDLS and CDR2 as YYNGEE. CDR3 sequence (DNA): TGTGCCAGCAGCACCCGACACCAGAATCAGCCCCAGCATTTT. Translating gives CASSTRHQNQPQHF.

The J gene is TRBJ2-7, the V gene TRBV27; the D is unclear. The V end was cut by 0 bases, the J end by 0 bases, with 3 bases between. Per germline, CDR1 MNHEY and CDR2 SMNVEV (reference sequence). The CDR3 contains 13 residues. The CDR3 coding sequence is TGTGCCAGCAGTTTATCCATCTCCTACGAGCAGTACTTC. The encoded protein is CASSLSISYEQYF.

This clone has a handful of counts. The J gene is TRBJ2-1, the V gene TRBV9; 8 nucleotides match TRBD1. Germline V lookup: CDR1 SGDLS, CDR2 YYNGEE. Trimming at V came to 5 bases and at J to 9 bases, leaving 10 bases not matched to a gene. The CDR3 totals 14 residues. CDR3 sequence reads: CASRGQGDSGEQFF. CDR3 coding DNA: TGTGCCAGCAGAGGACAGGGTGATTCCGGTGAGCAGTTCTTC. Looking up the rest from reference TRBV9 and TRBJ2-1 gives the full variable domain: DSGVTQTPKHLITATGQRVTLRCSPRSGDLSVYWYQQSLDQGLQFLIQYYNGEERAKGNILERFSAQQFPDLHSELNLSSLELGDSALYFCASRGQGDSGEQFFGPGTRLTVL.

V is TRBV2 and J is TRBJ1-1; TRBD1 matches 7 bases. This CDR3 has 12 residues. J lost 8 bases, V lost 3 bases, and 3 bases had no gene match. Germline lookup yields CDR1 SNHLY and CDR2 FYNNEI. The chain's CDR3 is CASSERDREAFF. The CDR3 nucleotides are TGTGCCAGCAGTGAGAGGGACAGAGAAGCTTTCTTT. Full variable domain (remainder filled in from reference TRBV2 and TRBJ1-1): EPEVTQTPSHQVTQMGQEVILRCVPISNHLYFYWYRQILGQKVEFLVSFYNNEISEKSEIFDDQFSVERPDGSNFTLKIRSTKLEDSAMYFCASSERDREAFFGQGTRLTVV.

This rearrangement joins TRBV9 to TRBJ1-1; maybe TRBD1 (5 bases). CDR1 and CDR2 (germline): SGDLS, YYNGEE. Trimming pared 3 bases from V and 1 base from J, leaving 10 bases between. This CDR3 is built from 14 residues. The chain's CDR3 is CASSGYQGNTEAFF. The CDR3 DNA sequence: TGTGCCAGCAGCGGGTACCAGGGGAACACTGAAGCTTTCTTT. Together with reference TRBV9 and TRBJ1-1, the CDR3 gives the full variable domain: DSGVTQTPKHLITATGQRVTLRCSPRSGDLSVYWYQQSLDQGLQFLIQYYNGEERAKGNILERFSAQQFPDLHSELNLSSLELGDSALYFCASSGYQGNTEAFFGQGTRLTVV.

This clone was detected only once. V is TRBV7-9 and J is TRBJ2-3; TRBD2 aligns across 11 bases. This CDR3 comprises 16 residues. Looked up from germline, CDR1 is SEHNR and CDR2 is FQNEAQ (reference sequence). The trim removed 5 bases at V and 6 bases at J, leaving 10 bases unmatched. CDR3: CASSEAVAGGLDTQYF. DNA of the CDR3: TGTGCCAGCAGCGAAGCAGTAGCGGGGGGGCTGGATACGCAGTATTTT.

This chain joins TRBV13 and TRBJ2-1; TRBD1 might be the D (6 bases). Germline V CDR1 and CDR2: PRHDT, FYEKMQ (reference sequence). The germline V and J ends were trimmed by 0 bases and 5 bases, with 14 bases remaining between them. The CDR3 runs 16 residues. This CDR3 is CASSLGMGQQNNEQFF. The CDR3, as DNA: TGTGCCAGCAGCTTAGGAATGGGACAACAAAACAATGAGCAGTTCTTC.

The chain links TRBV12-5 to TRBJ2-1, with D possibly matching TRBD2 (5 bases). V dropped 5 bases and J dropped 4 bases, with 9 bases sitting between them. The CDR3 consists of 13 residues. Germline loops: CDR1 LGHNT, CDR2 FRNRAP. DNA for the CDR3: TGTGCTAGTGGTCCGGGGAAGTACAATGAGCAGTTCTTC. It yields the protein CASGPGKYNEQFF.

V and J are TRBV19 and TRBJ2-2, with D possibly TRBD1 on 5 matching bases. This CDR3 spans 15 amino acids. V dropped 5 bases and J dropped 2 bases, with 12 bases sitting between them. Per the germline V gene, CDR1 is LNHDA and CDR2 is SQIVND (reference sequence). CDR3 region: CASSLQGRNTGELFF. As DNA, the CDR3 is TGTGCCAGTAGTCTCCAGGGTCGAAACACCGGGGAGCTGTTTTTT.

The chain is built from TRBV9 and TRBJ2-7; 10 bases fit TRBD1. Per germline, CDR1 SGDLS and CDR2 YYNGEE. The length of the CDR3 is 14 residues. V lost 3 bases, J lost 7 bases, and 7 bases stayed unmatched. The chain's CDR3 is CASSEGDRGREQYF. The CDR3 DNA sequence: TGTGCCAGCAGCGAAGGGGACAGGGGACGGGAGCAGTACTTC.

The gene calls are TRBV6-5 and TRBJ2-5; D remains ambiguous. V lost 0 bases to trimming and J lost 0 bases, with 5 bases between them. Germline V lookup: CDR1 MNHEY, CDR2 SVGAGI. The CDR3 runs to 14 residues. CDR3 residues: CASSYSADQETQYF. CDR3 bases: TGTGCCAGCAGTTACTCGGCGGACCAAGAGACCCAGTACTTC.

In its sample, this clone was seen once. This sequence joins TRBV2 and TRBJ2-3; D might be TRBD2 (5 bases). Trimming left V 4 bases short and J 8 bases short, with 13 bases between. Germline V lookup: CDR1 SNHLY, CDR2 FYNNEI. The CDR3 runs to 13 residues. CDR3 bases: TGTGCCAGCAGTGGGACTGAACGGGGTACGCAGTATTTT. Translating gives CASSGTERGTQYF.

This clone showed up just a few times. The chain links TRBV5-1 to TRBJ1-4; 7 bases are a match to TRBD1. The CDR3 totals 18 residues. Germline CDR1 reads SGHRS; CDR2 reads YFSETQ. Trimming removed 0 bases from V and 4 bases from J; junction bases left unmatched: 12. In nucleotides, the CDR3 is TGCGCCAGCAGCTTGGGGTATGCGGGGACAGCAAATAATGAAAAACTGTTTTTT. Translated, it gives CASSLGYAGTANNEKLFF.

This clone has just a few counts. The rearrangement joins TRBV6-6 to TRBJ1-6; TRBD1 might be the D (5 bases). Looked up from germline, CDR1 is MNHNY and CDR2 is SVGAGI (reference sequence). This CDR3 region has 15 residues. Trimming took off 5 bases at V and 10 bases at J, with 18 bases between the two ends. The CDR3 sequence is CASSKRGGVGSPLHF. CDR3 nucleotides: TGTGCCAGCAGTAAACGGGGGGGAGTAGGGTCACCCCTCCACTTT.

This clone was seen a handful of times. V is TRBV9 and J is TRBJ2-1; 8 positions agree with TRBD2. Germline V gives CDR1 SGDLS, CDR2 YYNGEE. The CDR3 is 15 residues long. Losses at the gene ends were 2 bases for V and 6 bases for J; bases not matched to a gene: 7. The CDR3 reads CASSVLAGPSNEQFF. DNA for the CDR3: TGTGCCAGCAGCGTCCTAGCGGGCCCAAGCAATGAGCAGTTCTTC.

The rearrangement joins TRBV4-2 to TRBJ1-1; 9 nucleotides line up with TRBD1. The CDR3 extends over 17 amino acids. The germline gives CDR1 LGHNA, CDR2 YNFKEQ. The junction had 8 bases not matched to a gene; V was cut back by 3 bases and J by 0 bases. This chain's CDR3 is CASSQAGTGRMNTEAFF. Here the CDR3 DNA reads TGTGCCAGCAGCCAGGCCGGGACAGGGAGAATGAACACTGAAGCTTTCTTT.

This clone has more than one count but fewer than ten. The V gene is TRBV5-4, the J gene TRBJ1-1; 8 positions match TRBD1. J lost 0 bases, V lost 5 bases, and 9 bases had no gene match. The CDR3 is made up of 16 amino acids. CDR1 and CDR2 (germline): SGHNT, YYREEE (reference sequence). CDR3 amino acids: CASSLYRGEVNTEAFF. For the CDR3, the DNA is TGTGCCAGCAGTTTGTACAGGGGGGAAGTGAACACTGAAGCTTTCTTT. Supplemented by reference TRBV5-4 and TRBJ1-1, the full variable domain reads ETGVTQSPTHLIKTRGQQVTLRCSSQSGHNTVSWYQQALGQGPQFIFQYYREEENGRGNFPPRFSGLQFPNYSSELNVNALELDDSALYLCASSLYRGEVNTEAFFGQGTRLTVV.

The chain links TRBV7-9 to TRBJ2-5; TRBD2 matches at 8 bases. The junction had 6 bases not matched to a gene; V was cut back by 1 base and J by 5 bases. This CDR3 has 15 amino acids. Germline loops: CDR1 SEHNR, CDR2 FQNEAQ (reference sequence). DNA for the CDR3: TGTGCCAGCAGCTTAGACGCGGGGGGCACGGAGACCCAGTACTTC. Protein sequence: CASSLDAGGTETQYF. Combining the CDR3 with reference TRBV7-9 and TRBJ2-5 gives the whole variable domain DTGVSQNPRHKITKRGQNVTFRCDPISEHNRLYWYRQTLGQGPEFLTYFQNEAQLEKSRLLSDRFSAERPKGSFSTLEIQRTEQGDSAMYLCASSLDAGGTETQYFGPGTRLLVL.

This clone was observed a handful of times. This chain connects TRBV10-1 to TRBJ2-2; maybe TRBD1 (6 bases). The CDR3 totals 14 residues. V lost 4 bases and J lost 6, with 12 bases in between. Looked up from germline, CDR1 is WNHNN and CDR2 is SYGVQD (reference sequence). The CDR3 DNA sequence: TGCGCCAGCAGTGGGGGGCTTGGTCCCGGGGAGCTGTTTTTT. Protein product: CASSGGLGPGELFF.